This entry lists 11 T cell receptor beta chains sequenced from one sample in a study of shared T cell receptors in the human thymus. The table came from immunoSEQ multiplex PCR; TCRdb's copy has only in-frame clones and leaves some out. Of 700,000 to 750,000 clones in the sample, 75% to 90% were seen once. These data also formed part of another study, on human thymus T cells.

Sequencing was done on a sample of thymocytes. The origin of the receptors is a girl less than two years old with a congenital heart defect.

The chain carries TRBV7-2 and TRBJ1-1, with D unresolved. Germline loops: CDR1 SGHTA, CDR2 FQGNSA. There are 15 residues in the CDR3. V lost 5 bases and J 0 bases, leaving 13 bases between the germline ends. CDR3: CASSPPVPMNTEAFF. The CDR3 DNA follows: TGTGCCAGCAGCCCACCGGTTCCCATGAACACTGAAGCTTTCTTT.

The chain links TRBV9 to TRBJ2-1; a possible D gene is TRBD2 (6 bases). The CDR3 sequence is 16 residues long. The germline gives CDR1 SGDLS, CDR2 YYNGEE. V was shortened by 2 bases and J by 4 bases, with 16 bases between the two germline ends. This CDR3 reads CASSVTGELMYNEQFF. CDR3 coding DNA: TGTGCCAGCAGCGTCACGGGGGAACTAATGTACAATGAGCAGTTCTTC.

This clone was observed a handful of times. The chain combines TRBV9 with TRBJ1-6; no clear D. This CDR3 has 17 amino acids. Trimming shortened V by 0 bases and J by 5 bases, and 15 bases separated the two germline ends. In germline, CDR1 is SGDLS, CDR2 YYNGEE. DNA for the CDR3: TGTGCCAGCAGCGTAGCCCCGGATTCGGGGAATAATTCACCCCTCCACTTT. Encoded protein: CASSVAPDSGNNSPLHF.

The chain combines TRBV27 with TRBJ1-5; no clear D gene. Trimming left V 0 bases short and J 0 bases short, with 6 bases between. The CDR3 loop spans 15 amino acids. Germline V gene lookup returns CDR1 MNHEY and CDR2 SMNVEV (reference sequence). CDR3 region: CASSLSHGSNQPQHF. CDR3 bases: TGTGCCAGCAGTTTATCGCACGGTAGCAATCAGCCCCAGCATTTT.

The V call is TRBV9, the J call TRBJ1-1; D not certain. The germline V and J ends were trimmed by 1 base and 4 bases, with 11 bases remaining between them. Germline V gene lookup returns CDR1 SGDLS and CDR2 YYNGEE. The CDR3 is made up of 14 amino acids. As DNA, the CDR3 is TGTGCCAGCAGCGTAAATGAGGGCAGCACTGAAGCTTTCTTT. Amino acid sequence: CASSVNEGSTEAFF.

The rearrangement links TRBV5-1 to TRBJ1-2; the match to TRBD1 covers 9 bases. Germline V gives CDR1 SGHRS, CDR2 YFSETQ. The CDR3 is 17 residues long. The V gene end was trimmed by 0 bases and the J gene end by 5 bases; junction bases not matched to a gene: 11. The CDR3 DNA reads TGCGCCAGCAGCTTGGATCGTGCGACAGGGGGGAGTTATGGCTACACCTTC. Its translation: CASSLDRATGGSYGYTF. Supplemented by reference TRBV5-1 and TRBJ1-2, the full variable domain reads KAGVTQTPRYLIKTRGQQVTLSCSPISGHRSVSWYQQTPGQGLQFLFEYFSETQRNKGNFPGRFSGRQFSNSRSEMNVSTLELGDSALYLCASSLDRATGGSYGYTFGSGTRLTVV.

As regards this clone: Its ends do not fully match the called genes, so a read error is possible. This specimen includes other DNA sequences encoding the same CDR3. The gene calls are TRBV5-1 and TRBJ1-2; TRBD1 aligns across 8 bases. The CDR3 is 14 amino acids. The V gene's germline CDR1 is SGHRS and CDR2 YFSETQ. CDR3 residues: CASSQGATNYGYTF. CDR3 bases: TGCGCCAGCAGCCAGGGGGCAACGAACTATGGTTACACCTTC.

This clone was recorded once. DNA of the CDR3: TGTGCCAGCAGCTTATGTTTCGGGGACTGTGGCTACACCTTC. It yields the protein CASSLCFGDCGYTF. The chain recombines TRBV7-8 with TRBJ1-2; D perhaps matches TRBD1 (5 bases). V was shortened by 2 bases and J by 7 bases, with 14 bases between the two germline ends. The V gene's germline CDR1 is SGHVS and CDR2 FQNEAQ. This CDR3 region has 14 residues.

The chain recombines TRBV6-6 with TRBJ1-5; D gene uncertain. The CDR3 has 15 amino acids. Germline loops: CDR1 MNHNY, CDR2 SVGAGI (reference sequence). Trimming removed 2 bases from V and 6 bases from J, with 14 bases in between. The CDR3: CASSYTGRTCQPQHF. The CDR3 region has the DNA TGTGCCAGCAGTTACACGGGGAGAACTTGTCAGCCCCAGCATTTT.

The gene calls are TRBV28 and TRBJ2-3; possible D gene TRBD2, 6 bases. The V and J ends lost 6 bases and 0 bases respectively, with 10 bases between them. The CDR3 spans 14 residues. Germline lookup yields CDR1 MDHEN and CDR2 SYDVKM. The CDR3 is CASSLGLSTDTQYF. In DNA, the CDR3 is TGTGCCAGCAGCCTGGGACTTAGCACAGATACGCAGTATTTT.

The CDR3 loop is CASSLGVGHQRDTQYF. The DNA for the CDR3 is TGCGCCAGCAGCTTGGGAGTAGGACATCAGAGAGATACGCAGTATTTT. The genes are TRBV5-1 and TRBJ2-3; D perhaps matches TRBD1 (5 bases). The germline V gene has CDR1 SGHRS and CDR2 YFSETQ. V was clipped by 0 bases and J by 5 bases, with 16 bases between them. There are 16 residues in the CDR3. The complete variable domain, with remaining parts taken from reference TRBV5-1 and TRBJ2-3, reads KAGVTQTPRYLIKTRGQQVTLSCSPISGHRSVSWYQQTPGQGLQFLFEYFSETQRNKGNFPGRFSGRQFSNSRSEMNVSTLELGDSALYLCASSLGVGHQRDTQYFGPGTRLTVL.